This T cell receptor (beta chain) was identified in a study of T cells in women clearing cervical HPV infection. The wider study: Control women cleared a single incident HPV16 infection within 12 months. Cases' blood sampling followed lesion detection by median approximately 150 days (90 to 200). Study-wide points: CIN3+ cases had significantly higher TCR richness than controls; evenness did not differ.

Worth noting for this clone: Its target is not known. The read terminates 3 residues before the CDR3 end, so the remaining end is supplied by the germline J gene.

Method: immunoSEQ multiplex PCR; TCRdb's copy keeps in-frame clones and lacks some. The sample data list 35,000 to 45,000 clones. All participants had a single incident cervical HPV16 infection, and prevalent HPV16 infections were excluded. Germline assignment: CDR1 LNHDA and CDR2 SQIVND (reference sequence). CDR3 length: 15 amino acids. The clonotype was recovered from a woman aged 18-69 years with a cervical HPV16 infection that either progressed to CIN3+ or cleared (not recorded which). Specimen: blood buffy coat. The V gene is TRBV19, the J gene TRBJ2-3, with a weak D call TRBD2 (5 bases). CDR3 residues: CASSIMDSSGSPQYF. Partial CDR3 DNA: TGTGCCAGTAGTATTATGGACTCCTCGGGATCTCCG.